The sequence of this T cell receptor beta chain was determined in a study of T-cell memory formation after mild COVID-19. This clonotype occurred a few times. The antigen is not known. The CDR3 has 13 amino acids. In germline, CDR1 is MNHEY, CDR2 SVGAGI. Trimming took 7 bases from V and 3 from J, leaving 9 bases between them. Study outcomes and limitations: Those CD4+ clones that contracted were mainly in CM and EM (CD8+ ones in EMRA).

Each CDR3 protein is one row after TCRdb ran MiXCR on the 5' RACE reads. The profile shows roughly 150,000 distinct CDR3 sequences, roughly 13% of them singletons. The specimen sequenced was PBMCs or a T cell subset sorted from them (not recorded which). The TCR sequence derives from a man between 18 and 35 years old who had mild COVID-19 (a few samples of this study predate the infection). Cell type and time point are not known. V and J are TRBV6-5 and TRBJ2-2; D perhaps matches TRBD1 (5 bases). CDR3 loop: CASILQDTGELFF. CDR3 bases: TGTGCCAGCATTCTACAGGACACCGGGGAGCTGTTTTTT.